The rows below give T cell receptor beta chains drawn from one sample of a study of T-cell memory formation after mild COVID-19. TCRdb recomputed calls from the 5' RACE reads with MiXCR, one row per CDR3 protein. This table holds hundreds of thousands of distinct CDR3 sequences, approximately 16% found once. The source material was PBMCs or a T cell subset sorted from them (not recorded which). All receptors derive from a man aged 18 to 30 who had mild COVID-19 (a few samples of this study predate the infection). Cell type and time point are not known. CDR3s include the opening cysteine and the closing phenylalanine or tryptophan. D genes are given only for firm matches. Size tells how often a clone was seen (once, few, many) or the class of an expanded clone, and some rows leave it out.

j_call d_call v_call clone_size cdr3_aa cdr3_nt
TRBJ2-2 - TRBV12-3/TRBV12-4 - CASSPRRLRGTGELFF TGTGCCAGCAGTCCTAGGAGACTCCGGGGCACCGGGGAGCTGTTTTTT
TRBJ1-3 - TRBV29-1 - CSVLEVGSGNTIYF TGCAGCGTCCTGGAGGTGGGCTCTGGAAACACCATATATTTT
TRBJ1-1 TRBD1 TRBV6-2/TRBV6-3 once CASSYSPTTGIAEAFF TGTGCCAGCAGTTACTCACCCACGACAGGGATCGCTGAAGCTTTCTTT
TRBJ2-3 TRBD2 TRBV4-1 - CASSHREGRTDTQYF TGCGCCAGCAGCCACAGGGAGGGGCGCACAGATACGCAGTATTTT
TRBJ1-2 - TRBV12-3/TRBV12-4 few CASSLTQTRGYGYTF TGTGCCAGCAGTTTAACCCAGACGAGGGGCTATGGCTACACCTTC
TRBJ1-1 TRBD1 TRBV6-1 many CATRTGVYTEAFF TGTGCCACCCGGACAGGGGTGTACACTGAAGCTTTCTTT
TRBJ1-4 TRBD1 TRBV6-6 few CASSYSGQLDNEKLFF TGTGCCAGCAGTTACTCGGGACAGCTGGATAATGAAAAACTGTTTTTT
TRBJ2-3 - TRBV20-1 few CSARDTRGADTQYF TGCAGTGCAAGGGACACCCGGGGGGCAGATACGCAGTATTTT
TRBJ2-1 - TRBV24-1 many CATSDSYNEQFF TGTGCCACCAGTGACTCCTACAATGAGCAGTTCTTC
TRBJ2-7 - TRBV7-9 - CASTRPEGHEQYF TGTGCCAGCACCAGACCCGAGGGGCACGAGCAGTACTTC
TRBJ2-7 TRBD2 TRBV5-1 few CASSWTLAGGAYEQYF TGCGCCAGCAGCTGGACGCTAGCGGGGGGGGCCTACGAGCAGTACTTC
TRBJ2-7 - TRBV18 few CASSPRGKAIPYEQYF TGTGCCAGCTCACCGCGGGGAAAGGCCATCCCCTACGAGCAGTACTTC
TRBJ1-1 - TRBV11-2 few CASSLDHRGANTEAFF TGTGCCAGCAGCTTAGATCACCGGGGCGCGAACACTGAAGCTTTCTTT
TRBJ1-1 - TRBV4-2 few CASTPPRQEATFF TGTGCCAGCACCCCCCCACGACAGGAGGCAACTTTCTTT
TRBJ2-1 - TRBV5-4 many CASSLASPSMIEFF TGTGCCAGCAGCTTGGCGTCCCCCTCCATGATCGAGTTCTTC
TRBJ1-5 - TRBV4-2 - CASSQGGISNQPQHF TGTGCCAGCAGCCAAGGAGGGATTAGCAATCAGCCCCAGCATTTT
TRBJ1-1 - TRBV6-6 - CASIITGGGNTEAFF TGTGCCAGCATAATCACCGGAGGGGGGAACACTGAAGCTTTCTTT
TRBJ2-2 TRBD1 TRBV5-1 - CASSSTGSFAGELFF TGCGCCAGCAGCTCGACAGGGTCGTTCGCCGGGGAGCTGTTTTTT
TRBJ2-6 - TRBV28 - CASSLLGSGTPGANVLTF TGTGCCAGCAGTCTTTTAGGCTCAGGGACCCCTGGGGCCAACGTCCTGACTTTC
TRBJ1-1 - TRBV12-3/TRBV12-4 many CASASGTWFQQSTEAFF TGTGCCAGTGCTTCCGGGACGTGGTTTCAACAAAGCACTGAAGCTTTCTTT
TRBJ1-1 TRBD1 TRBV15 few CATSRGPTGFGTEAFF TGTGCCACCAGCAGAGGCCCGACAGGGTTCGGCACTGAAGCTTTCTTT
TRBJ2-7 - TRBV5-1 many CASSLTSTYEQYF TGCGCCAGCAGCTTGACTAGTACCTACGAGCAGTACTTC
TRBJ2-6 - TRBV5-1 - CASTTGSTGANVLTF TGCGCCAGCACCACAGGGAGCACTGGGGCCAACGTCCTGACTTTC
TRBJ2-7 - TRBV18 - CASSPRPRGSESEQYF TGTGCCAGCTCACCAAGGCCGAGGGGTTCTGAATCCGAGCAGTACTTC
TRBJ2-5 - TRBV7-2 many CASSLAGVGTQYF TGTGCCAGCAGCTTAGCGGGCGTGGGGACCCAGTACTTC
TRBJ2-5 TRBD1 TRBV11-1 - CAGSLPDRGDQETQYF TGTGCCGGCAGCTTACCGGACAGGGGGGACCAAGAGACCCAGTACTTC
TRBJ2-2 TRBD1 TRBV12-3/TRBV12-4 many CASSLGGQENTGELFF TGTGCCAGCAGTTTAGGGGGACAGGAGAACACCGGGGAGCTGTTTTTT
TRBJ2-2 - TRBV9 - CASTLDGGPTGELFF TGTGCCAGCACCTTAGACGGCGGGCCCACCGGGGAGCTGTTTTTT
TRBJ1-6 - TRBV2 few CASSEQGTSPLHF TGTGCCAGCAGTGAGCAGGGGACTTCACCCCTCCACTTT
TRBJ2-5 - TRBV12-3/TRBV12-4 - CASSLTRTQYF TGTGCCAGCAGTTTAACTAGGACCCAGTACTTC